The 2 T cell receptor beta chains listed next were all sequenced from one sample in a study of T cells in Graves' hyperthyroidism and ophthalmopathy. The investigators amplified TCR beta CDR3 regions from RNA transcripts. When the TCR CDR3 underwent first-round RT-PCR, the HTBI primer set was used. A single record per CDR3 protein comes from TCRdb applying MiXCR to the multiplex PCR reads. The data hold 350,000 or so distinct CDR3 sequences, with 15% to 20% observed a single time. The sequenced sample was blood. Receptors originate from a woman in her forties with Graves' ophthalmopathy.

This clonotype was counted between two and nine times. V usage is TRBV13 and J usage is TRBJ1-1; no definite D call. The CDR3 is 14 amino acids. V lost 3 bases, J lost 6 bases, and 14 bases lay in between. Germline V gene sequence: CDR1 PRHDT, CDR2 FYEKMQ (reference sequence). In DNA form, the CDR3 reads TGTGCCAGCAGCTTTATAGGAGGTGCCGCTGAAGCTTTCTTT. This codes for CASSFIGGAAEAFF.

This clonotype was counted ten times or more. The chain carries TRBV18 and TRBJ2-5; the match to TRBD2 covers 8 bases. The CDR3 runs to 16 residues. Trimming removed 4 bases from V and 3 bases from J; junction bases left unmatched: 10. Germline V gene sequence: CDR1 KGHSH, CDR2 LQKENI. The CDR3: CASSHQGLSGKETQYF. The CDR3 DNA follows: TGTGCCAGCTCACACCAGGGTCTTAGCGGGAAAGAGACCCAGTACTTC.